What follows are 8 T cell receptor beta chains derived from one specimen sequenced in a study of regulatory T cells in long-lasting Graves disease. With iRepertoire HTBI primers and Arm-PCR of CDR3 regions, TCR beta libraries were built. MiXCR, run by TCRdb on the multiplex PCR reads, gives a single entry per CDR3 protein. Of 350,000 to 500,000 distinct CDR3 sequences in the sample, 12% to 15% were seen once. Time point reported: newly diagnosed GD, antithyroid drugs for less than 3 months. Construction of the TCR library relied on RNA isolated from PBMCs. The same data also contributed to another study, on T cells in Graves' hyperthyroidism and ophthalmopathy.

This sample comprised peripheral blood mononuclear cells (PBMCs), obtained at new diagnosis, from a patient treated with antithyroid drugs. Receptors were obtained from a woman aged 50 to 60 with Graves disease.

The rearrangement uses TRBV5-8 and TRBJ2-7; D is perhaps TRBD2 (5 bases). V was clipped by 2 bases and J by 2 bases, with 20 bases between them. This CDR3 contains 17 residues. Germline V gene lookup returns CDR1 SGHTS and CDR2 YDEGEE. CDR3 loop: CASSLGLGMDGAYEQYF. The CDR3 region has the DNA TGTGCCAGCAGCTTAGGGCTTGGGATGGACGGGGCCTACGAGCAGTACTTC.

The table lists this clonotype with a few counts. The chain employs TRBV10-1 and TRBJ2-5; D unclear. Germline assignment: CDR1 WNHNN and CDR2 SYGVQD (reference sequence). The CDR3 sequence is 14 residues long. The V end was cut by 5 bases, the J end by 5 bases, with 15 bases between. Here the CDR3 reads CASSQTLGQETQYF. Written as DNA, the CDR3 is TGCGCCAGCAGTCAAACCCTCGGGCAGGAGACCCAGTACTTC.

This clonotype has a count of ten or more. The rearrangement joins TRBV5-1 to TRBJ2-6; no clear D gene. The germline gives CDR1 SGHRS, CDR2 YFSETQ. The CDR3 sequence is 14 residues long. Deletions cut 0 bases from V and 4 bases from J, with 5 bases between. As DNA, the CDR3 is TGCGCCAGCAGCTTGGCTGACGGGGCCAACGTCCTGACTTTC. Translated, it gives CASSLADGANVLTF. Using reference TRBV5-1 and TRBJ2-6 for the parts outside the CDR3, the full variable domain is KAGVTQTPRYLIKTRGQQVTLSCSPISGHRSVSWYQQTPGQGLQFLFEYFSETQRNKGNFPGRFSGRQFSNSRSEMNVSTLELGDSALYLCASSLADGANVLTFGAGSRLTVL.

There are a few counts of this clonotype. This chain uses TRBV28 with TRBJ1-5; D is unresolved. Germline CDR1 reads MDHEN; CDR2 reads SYDVKM. The V gene lost 6 bases and the J gene lost 4 bases, with 10 bases spanning the gap. The CDR3 consists of 13 residues. The DNA for the CDR3 is TGTGCCAGCAGGAAGCCGGGGAATCAGCCCCAGCATTTT. Residues: CASRKPGNQPQHF.

With respect to this clonotype: This could be a read error, since a much larger clone is one nucleotide away. The chain is built from TRBV28 and TRBJ1-6, with 7 bases matching TRBD1. The CDR3 sequence is 14 residues long. CDR1 is MDHEN, CDR2 SYDVKM, per germline. The V and J ends lost 4 bases and 7 bases, in that order; junction bases with no gene match: 4. The CDR3: CASSCDRENSPLHF. The CDR3, as DNA: TGTGCCAGCAGTTGTGACAGGGAGAATTCACCCCTCCACTTT.

As regards this clonotype: With a much larger clone just one base away, this may be a read error. Without the conserved terminal phenylalanine or tryptophan, this CDR3 likely stems from a read error. V usage is TRBV11-2 and J usage is TRBJ2-1; 7 bases are shared with TRBD2. The J call may not be correct, given that the DNA end is closer to TRBJ2-5. The germline CDR1 and CDR2 sequences are SGHAT and FQNNGV. The length of the CDR3 is 15 residues. The CDR3 spells CASSLSRGEQETQYL. The CDR3, as DNA: TGTGCCAGCAGCTTAAGCCGGGGGGAGCAAGAGACCCAGTACTTG.

This chain connects TRBV30 to TRBJ1-6, with unresolved D. V lost 5 bases to trimming and J lost 9 bases, with 14 bases between them. The CDR3 loop spans 13 amino acids. Germline values: CDR1 GTSNPN, CDR2 SVGIG (reference sequence). This CDR3 is CAWVGKDGSPLHF. The DNA for the CDR3 is TGTGCCTGGGTCGGGAAGGATGGTTCACCCCTCCACTTT.

The rearrangement links TRBV20-1 to TRBJ1-1, with no clear D. Per germline, CDR1 DFQATT and CDR2 SNEGSKA (reference sequence). Trimming shortened V by 0 bases and J by 1 base, and 12 bases separated the two germline ends. The CDR3 contains 15 residues. The CDR3 DNA reads as TGCAGTGCTAGAGACTCGGGGTTGCCGAACACTGAAGCTTTCTTT. It specifies CSARDSGLPNTEAFF.